The 17 T cell receptor beta chains below were found in one sample sequenced in a study of T cells after yellow fever vaccination. TCRdb reprocessed the 5' RACE reads with MiXCR, giving one entry per CDR3 protein. The sample shows 150,000 to 200,000 distinct CDR3 sequences, about a tenth of them seen only once. Here the sequenced sample was CD8+ T cells sorted from PBMCs, taken 45 days after the yellow fever booster vaccination. The receptors were gathered from a man between 18 and 35 years old who received the YFV17D yellow fever vaccine.

This clonotype was found a few times. The V gene is TRBV6-1, the J gene TRBJ2-7; D uncertain. CDR3 length: 11 residues. The V end was cut by 7 bases, the J end by 1 base, with 5 bases between. From germline, CDR1 is MNHNS and CDR2 SASEGT. In DNA form, the CDR3 reads TGTGCCAGCATAGGATCCTACGAGCAGTACTTC. Translated, it gives CASIGSYEQYF.

The chain carries TRBV20-1 and TRBJ2-1, with unresolved D. V lost 5 bases and J lost 6, with 11 bases in between. The CDR3 is 12 amino acids. Looked up from germline, CDR1 is DFQATT and CDR2 is SNEGSKA (reference sequence). CDR3 nucleotides: TGCAGTGCTCTAAGCAGGATCAATGAGCAGTTCTTC. It yields the protein CSALSRINEQFF.

This clonotype was seen only a few times. The chain couples TRBV5-1 to TRBJ1-2; D perhaps matches TRBD1 (5 bases). The V end lost 6 bases, the J end lost 2 bases, and 5 bases lay between the germline ends. Looked up from germline, CDR1 is SGHRS and CDR2 is YFSETQ. The CDR3 has 11 amino acids. CDR3 nucleotides: TGCGCCAGCACAGGGAACTATGGCTACACCTTC. Translated, it gives CASTGNYGYTF.

In this sample, this clonotype turned up a few times. The gene calls are TRBV2 and TRBJ2-6; 11 bases align to TRBD1. This CDR3 comprises 19 residues. The germline V gene encodes CDR1 SNHLY and CDR2 FYNNEI. The junction had 9 bases not matched to a gene; V was cut back by 5 bases and J by 0 bases. In DNA, the CDR3 is TGTGCCAGCAGTTACCGGGACAGGGGGTCCGGCTCTGGGGCCAACGTCCTGACTTTC. Translating it yields CASSYRDRGSGSGANVLTF.

This clonotype was observed a few times. The chain links TRBV4-1 to TRBJ1-5, with 8 bases matching TRBD1. With 1 base clipped from V and 6 bases from J, the junction kept 5 bases outside the gene matches. Germline assignment: CDR1 MGHRA and CDR2 YSYEKL. This CDR3 spans 15 amino acids. The CDR3 DNA sequence: TGCGCCAGCAGCCAAGGGGCAGGGGGCGGTCAGCCCCAGCATTTT. It codes for CASSQGAGGGQPQHF.

The chain is built from TRBV7-9 and TRBJ1-1, with D maybe TRBD1 (6 bases). CDR3 length: 14 residues. Trimming took 7 bases from V and 10 from J, leaving 22 bases between them. Germline V gives CDR1 SEHNR, CDR2 FQNEAQ (reference sequence). The chain's CDR3 is CASTLGGGLGGAFF. The CDR3 DNA reads as TGTGCCAGCACTCTAGGCGGGGGGCTCGGGGGAGCTTTCTTT.

This clonotype turned up a few times. This chain links TRBV9 with TRBJ2-7, with D possibly being TRBD1 or TRBD2 (5 bases each). V shed 4 bases and J shed 2 bases, with 13 bases lying between them. The germline V gene encodes CDR1 SGDLS and CDR2 YYNGEE. The CDR3 is made up of 14 amino acids. The CDR3 DNA is TGTGCCAGCAGCCGGCACGGGGCCCCCTACGAGCAGTACTTC. Residues: CASSRHGAPYEQYF. Variable domain in full (rest from reference TRBV9 and TRBJ2-7): DSGVTQTPKHLITATGQRVTLRCSPRSGDLSVYWYQQSLDQGLQFLIQYYNGEERAKGNILERFSAQQFPDLHSELNLSSLELGDSALYFCASSRHGAPYEQYFGPGTRLTVT.

This clonotype has more than one count but fewer than ten. V gene TRBV7-9 combines with J gene TRBJ2-3; D possibly matches TRBD1 or TRBD2 (6 bases each). The CDR3 runs to 16 residues. In germline, CDR1 is SEHNR, CDR2 FQNEAQ (reference sequence). With 5 bases removed from V and 1 base from J, the gap between germline ends came to 16 bases. As DNA, the CDR3 is TGTGCCAGCAGCGGGCGTGGAGGGGGAGGCACAGATACGCAGTATTTT. Protein: CASSGRGGGGTDTQYF.

This clonotype was seen only a few times. The chain links TRBV6-5 to TRBJ2-2; the D gene is possibly TRBD1 (6 bases). Trimming removed 10 bases from V and 7 bases from J, with 13 bases in between. This CDR3 region has 12 residues. Germline V gives CDR1 MNHEY, CDR2 SVGAGI. CDR3 DNA: TGTGCCACCTCCCAGGGGATCGGGGAGCTGTTTTTT. Protein product: CATSQGIGELFF.

This clonotype was observed at least ten times. The V gene is TRBV4-3, the J gene TRBJ2-3, with 10 bases aligning to TRBD2. CDR1 is LGHNA, CDR2 YSLEER, per germline. Unmatched junction bases numbered 6, after V lost 3 bases and J lost 3 bases. The CDR3 has 16 residues. CDR3 residues: CASSQERGGGTDTQYF. The CDR3 nucleotides read TGCGCCAGCAGCCAGGAGCGGGGGGGAGGTACAGATACGCAGTATTTT.

In its sample, this clonotype was seen many times. The chain carries TRBV6-5 and TRBJ2-3; maybe TRBD2 (5 bases). From germline, CDR1 is MNHEY and CDR2 SVGAGI. The CDR3 length is 17 residues. V lost 0 bases to trimming and J lost 4 bases, with 17 bases between them. The CDR3 DNA sequence: TGTGCCAGCAGTTACTCGCCACCCGGGAACCGCGCAGATACGCAGTATTTT. Its protein product is CASSYSPPGNRADTQYF.

In its sample, this clonotype was seen many times. The V call is TRBV4-1, the J call TRBJ1-2; TRBD1 agrees at 8 bases. Germline V lookup: CDR1 MGHRA, CDR2 YSYEKL. The CDR3 covers 14 residues. J gave up 7 bases and V 4 bases, and 8 bases lay outside the gene matches. CDR3 sequence (DNA): TGCGCCAGCAGCCCAGGTCCAGGGACAGGTGGCTACACCTTC. Its protein product is CASSPGPGTGGYTF.

This clonotype occurred many times. The chain links TRBV24-1 to TRBJ1-2, with D perhaps TRBD1 (5 bases). Looked up from germline, CDR1 is KGHDR and CDR2 is SFDVKD. V was shortened by 4 bases and J by 3 bases, with 11 bases between the two germline ends. CDR3 size: 14 residues. The CDR3 sequence is CATSESGTDYGYTF. For the CDR3, the DNA is TGTGCCACCAGTGAATCCGGGACCGACTATGGCTACACCTTC.

V usage is TRBV7-6 and J usage is TRBJ2-7; TRBD1 aligns across 8 bases. Unmatched junction bases numbered 15, after V lost 2 bases and J lost 3 bases. The CDR3 length is 18 residues. The germline V gene encodes CDR1 SGHVS and CDR2 FNYEAQ. CDR3 bases: TGTGCCAGCAGCTTAACCCCTATTTTCAGGGGGCAAGACTACGAGCAGTACTTC. Translation: CASSLTPIFRGQDYEQYF.

This clonotype was recorded many times. J is TRBJ2-7 and V is TRBV15; maybe TRBD1 (6 bases). Germline CDR1 and CDR2: LNHNV and YYDKDF (reference sequence). There are 16 residues in the CDR3. The V and J ends lost 1 base and 5 bases respectively, with 18 bases between them. The CDR3 nucleotides are TGTGCCACCAGCAGAGTCCCGCCATTTACAGGGAACGAGCAGTACTTC. Amino acids: CATSRVPPFTGNEQYF. The complete variable domain, with remaining parts taken from reference TRBV15 and TRBJ2-7, reads DAMVIQNPRYQVTQFGKPVTLSCSQTLNHNVMYWYQQKSSQAPKLLFHYYDKDFNNEADTPDNFQSRRPNTSFCFLDIRSPGLGDTAMYLCATSRVPPFTGNEQYFGPGTRLTVT.

This clonotype was detected a few times. The chain recombines TRBV4-1 with TRBJ1-2, with D tentatively TRBD1 (5 bases). CDR1 and CDR2 from the germline V gene are MGHRA and YSYEKL. The V end lost 0 bases, the J end lost 5 bases, and 10 bases lay between the germline ends. The CDR3 runs to 14 residues. The DNA for the CDR3 is TGCGCCAGCAGCCAAGATGGAGGGGTATATGGCTACACCTTC. Translated, it gives CASSQDGGVYGYTF.

The rearrangement links TRBV5-6 to TRBJ1-2; 9 nucleotides align to TRBD1. Germline CDR1 SGHDT, CDR2 YYEEEE. The CDR3 extends over 14 amino acids. V gave up 3 bases and J gave up 8 bases; unmatched junction bases: 8. CDR3 loop: CASSSWTGERGYTF. For the CDR3, the DNA is TGTGCCAGCAGCTCTTGGACAGGGGAGCGCGGCTACACCTTC.